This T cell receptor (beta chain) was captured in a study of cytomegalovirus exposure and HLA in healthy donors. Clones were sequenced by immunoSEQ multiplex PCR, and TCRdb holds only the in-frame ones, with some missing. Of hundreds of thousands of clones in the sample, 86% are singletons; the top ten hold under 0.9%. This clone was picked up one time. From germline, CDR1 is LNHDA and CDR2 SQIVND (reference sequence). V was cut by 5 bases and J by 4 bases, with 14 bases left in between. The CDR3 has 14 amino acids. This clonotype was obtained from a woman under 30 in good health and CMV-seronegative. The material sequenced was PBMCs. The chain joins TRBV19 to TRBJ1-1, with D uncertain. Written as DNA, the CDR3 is TGTGCCAGTAGTGCCACCTCGGAGGGCACTGAAGCTTTCTTT. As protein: CASSATSEGTEAFF.